This TCR beta chain was recovered during a study of identical twins. The CDR3 has 15 amino acids. Trimming took 1 base from V and 2 from J, leaving 11 bases between them. CDR1 SGDLS and CDR2 YYNGEE come from the germline V gene. TCRdb called the 5' RACE reads again in MiXCR, with one record for every CDR3 protein. Among roughly 480,000 distinct CDR3 sequences listed, more than 20% were seen once. The sample was also reused in another study, on T cells expressing NK-cell markers.

This sequence originates from a woman under 30 in good health. This chain uses TRBV9 with TRBJ2-3; D might be TRBD2 (6 bases). What was sequenced was CD4+ T cells sorted from blood. The CDR3 DNA sequence: TGTGCCAGCAGCGTAATGGGACTTTCCACAGATACGCAGTATTTT. This sequence encodes CASSVMGLSTDTQYF. The entire variable domain, with the rest obtained from reference TRBV9 and TRBJ2-3, is as follows: DSGVTQTPKHLITATGQRVTLRCSPRSGDLSVYWYQQSLDQGLQFLIQYYNGEERAKGNILERFSAQQFPDLHSELNLSSLELGDSALYFCASSVMGLSTDTQYFGPGTRLTVL.